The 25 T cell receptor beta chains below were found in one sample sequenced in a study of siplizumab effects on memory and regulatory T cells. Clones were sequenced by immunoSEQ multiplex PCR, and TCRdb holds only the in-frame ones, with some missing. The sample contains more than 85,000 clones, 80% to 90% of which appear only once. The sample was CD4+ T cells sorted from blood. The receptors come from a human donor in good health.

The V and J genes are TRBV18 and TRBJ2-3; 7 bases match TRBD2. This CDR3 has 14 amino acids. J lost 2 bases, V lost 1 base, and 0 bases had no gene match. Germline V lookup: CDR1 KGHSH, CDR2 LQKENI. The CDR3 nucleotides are TGTGCCAGCTCACCACGGGACTACACAGATACGCAGTATTTT. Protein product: CASSPRDYTDTQYF.

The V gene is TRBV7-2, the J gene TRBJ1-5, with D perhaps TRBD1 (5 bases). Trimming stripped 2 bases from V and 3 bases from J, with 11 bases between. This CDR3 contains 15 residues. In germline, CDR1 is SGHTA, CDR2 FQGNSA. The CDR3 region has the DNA TGTGCCAGCAGCTTAACTTCGGGACCCAATCAGCCCCAGCATTTT. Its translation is CASSLTSGPNQPQHF.

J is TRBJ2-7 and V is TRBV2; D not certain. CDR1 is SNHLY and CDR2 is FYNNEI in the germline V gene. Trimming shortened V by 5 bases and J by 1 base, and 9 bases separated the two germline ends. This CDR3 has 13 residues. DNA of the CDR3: TGTGCCAGCAGTAAGGGATGGTCCTACGAGCAGTACTTC. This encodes CASSKGWSYEQYF.

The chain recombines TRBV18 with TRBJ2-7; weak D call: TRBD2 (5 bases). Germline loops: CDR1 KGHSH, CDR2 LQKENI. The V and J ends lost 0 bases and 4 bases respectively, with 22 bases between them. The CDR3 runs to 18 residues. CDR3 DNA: TGTGCCAGCTCACCACCGAGGGTCCCCTCGGCGATCGGTTACGAGCAGTACTTC. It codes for CASSPPRVPSAIGYEQYF.

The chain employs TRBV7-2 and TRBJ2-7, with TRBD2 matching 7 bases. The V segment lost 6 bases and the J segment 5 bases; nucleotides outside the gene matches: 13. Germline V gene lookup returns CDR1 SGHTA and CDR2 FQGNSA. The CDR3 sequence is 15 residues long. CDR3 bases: TGTGCCAGCAGTTCCCTGGCGCGGGAGCTCCACGAGCAGTACTTC. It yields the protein CASSSLARELHEQYF.

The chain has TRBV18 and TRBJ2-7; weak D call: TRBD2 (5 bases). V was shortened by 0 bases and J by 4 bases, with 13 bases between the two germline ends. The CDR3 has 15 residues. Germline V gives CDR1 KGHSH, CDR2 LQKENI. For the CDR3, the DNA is TGTGCCAGCTCACCACCTACGGCTAGCCGATACGAGCAGTACTTC. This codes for CASSPPTASRYEQYF.

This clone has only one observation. The CDR3 bases are TGTGCCTGGAGTGCCCCTTTTTATCGGACAGGGAAAAATGAGCAGTTCTTC. Amino acids: CAWSAPFYRTGKNEQFF. This chain joins TRBV30 and TRBJ2-1; 8 nucleotides match TRBD1. CDR3 length: 17 residues. V trimming: 1 base; J trimming: 7 bases; junction bases outside the gene matches: 15. Germline loops: CDR1 GTSNPN, CDR2 SVGIG (reference sequence). Together with reference TRBV30 and TRBJ2-1, the CDR3 gives the full variable domain: SQTIHQWPATLVQPVGSPLSLECTVEGTSNPNLYWYRQAAGRGLQLLFYSVGIGQISSEVPQNLSASRPQDRQFILSSKKLLLSDSGFYLCAWSAPFYRTGKNEQFFGPGTRLTVL.

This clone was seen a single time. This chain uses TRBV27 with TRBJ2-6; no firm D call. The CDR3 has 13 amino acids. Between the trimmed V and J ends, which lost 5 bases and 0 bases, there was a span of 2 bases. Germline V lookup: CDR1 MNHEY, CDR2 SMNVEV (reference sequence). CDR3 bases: TGTGCCAGCAGTGACTCTGGGGCCAACGTCCTGACTTTC. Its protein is CASSDSGANVLTF. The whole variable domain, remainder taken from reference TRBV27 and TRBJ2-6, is EAQVTQNPRYLITVTGKKLTVTCSQNMNHEYMSWYRQDPGLGLRQIYYSMNVEVTDKGDVPEGYKVSRKEKRNFPLILESPSPNQTSLYFCASSDSGANVLTFGAGSRLTVL.

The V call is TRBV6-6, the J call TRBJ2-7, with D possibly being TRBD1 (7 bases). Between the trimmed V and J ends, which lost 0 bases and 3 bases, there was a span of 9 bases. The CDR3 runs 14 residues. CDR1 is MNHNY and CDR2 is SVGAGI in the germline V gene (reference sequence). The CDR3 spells CASSYSRDSYEQYF. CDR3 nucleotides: TGTGCCAGCAGTTACTCGCGGGACAGCTACGAGCAGTACTTC.

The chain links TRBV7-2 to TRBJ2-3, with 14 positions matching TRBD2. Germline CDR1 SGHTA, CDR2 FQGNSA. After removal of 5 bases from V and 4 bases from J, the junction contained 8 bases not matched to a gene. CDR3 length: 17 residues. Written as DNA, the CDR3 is TGTGCCAGCAGCCGTGGACTAGCGGGAGGAAGCGCAGATACGCAGTATTTT. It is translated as CASSRGLAGGSADTQYF.

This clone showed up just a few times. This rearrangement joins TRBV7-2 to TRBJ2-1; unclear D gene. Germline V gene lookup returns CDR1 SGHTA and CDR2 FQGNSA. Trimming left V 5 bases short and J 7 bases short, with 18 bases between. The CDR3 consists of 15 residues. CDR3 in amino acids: CASSVGNRATNEQFF. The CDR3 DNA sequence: TGTGCCAGCAGCGTAGGGAACCGGGCTACGAATGAGCAGTTCTTC.

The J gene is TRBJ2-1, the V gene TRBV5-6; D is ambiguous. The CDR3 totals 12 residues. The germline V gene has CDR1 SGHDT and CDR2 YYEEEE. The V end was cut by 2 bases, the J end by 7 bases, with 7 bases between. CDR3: CASSFRWNEQFF. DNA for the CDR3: TGTGCCAGCAGCTTTAGGTGGAATGAGCAGTTCTTC.

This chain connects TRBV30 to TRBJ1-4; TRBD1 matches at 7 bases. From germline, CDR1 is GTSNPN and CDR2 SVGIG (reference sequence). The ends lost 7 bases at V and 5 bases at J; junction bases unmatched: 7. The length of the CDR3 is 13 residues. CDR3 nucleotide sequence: TGTGCCTTCAACAGGGGTGGAAATGAAAAACTGTTTTTT. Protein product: CAFNRGGNEKLFF.

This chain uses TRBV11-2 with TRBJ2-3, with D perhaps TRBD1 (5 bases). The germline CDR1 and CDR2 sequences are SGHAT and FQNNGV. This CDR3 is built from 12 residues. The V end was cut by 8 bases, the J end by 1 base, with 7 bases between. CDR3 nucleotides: TGTGCCAGCGGGGCAGGCACAGATACGCAGTATTTT. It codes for CASGAGTDTQYF.

CDR3 nucleotides: TGTGCCAGCAGCCAAGTGGAAAGATTCTCTGGAAACACCATATATTTT. Its translation: CASSQVERFSGNTIYF. The J gene is TRBJ1-3, the V gene TRBV14; the D is unclear. Trimming removed 1 base at V and 0 bases at J, with 10 bases between. This CDR3 has 16 amino acids. Germline V gene lookup returns CDR1 SGHDN and CDR2 FVKESK.

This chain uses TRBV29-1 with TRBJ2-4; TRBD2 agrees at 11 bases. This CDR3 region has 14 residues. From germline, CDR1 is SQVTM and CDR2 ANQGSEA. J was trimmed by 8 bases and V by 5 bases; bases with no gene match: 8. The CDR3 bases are TGCAGCGTTTTACTAGCGGGAGTCAAGGACATTCAGTACTTC. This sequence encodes CSVLLAGVKDIQYF.

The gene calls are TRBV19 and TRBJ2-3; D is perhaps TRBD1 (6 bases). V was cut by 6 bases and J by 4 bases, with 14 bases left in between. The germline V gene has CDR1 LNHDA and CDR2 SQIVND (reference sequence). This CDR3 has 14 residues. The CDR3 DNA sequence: TGTGCCAGTAGGACAGGCGGTAATGCAGATACGCAGTATTTT. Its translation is CASRTGGNADTQYF.

The DNA for the CDR3 is TGCGCCAGCAGCTTGGGAGAGGTGGTGGCGGCAGGGGATACGCAGTATTTT. Residues: CASSLGEVVAAGDTQYF. The chain recombines TRBV5-1 with TRBJ2-3; D possibly corresponds to TRBD1 (5 bases). CDR1 and CDR2 (germline): SGHRS, YFSETQ. CDR3 length equals 17 residues. Trimming shortened V by 0 bases and J by 6 bases, and 20 bases separated the two germline ends.

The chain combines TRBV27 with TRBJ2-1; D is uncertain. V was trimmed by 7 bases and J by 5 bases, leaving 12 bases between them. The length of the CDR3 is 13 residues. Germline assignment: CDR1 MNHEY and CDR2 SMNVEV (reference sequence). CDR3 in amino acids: CASTSIRNNEQFF. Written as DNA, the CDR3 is TGTGCCAGCACCTCCATCCGCAACAATGAGCAGTTCTTC.

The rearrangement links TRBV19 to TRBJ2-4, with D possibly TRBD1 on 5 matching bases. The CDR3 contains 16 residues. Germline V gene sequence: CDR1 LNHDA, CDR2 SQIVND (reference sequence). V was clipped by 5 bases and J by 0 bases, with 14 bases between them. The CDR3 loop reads CASSGTGHLAKNIQYF. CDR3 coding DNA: TGTGCCAGTAGTGGAACAGGTCACCTAGCCAAAAACATTCAGTACTTC.

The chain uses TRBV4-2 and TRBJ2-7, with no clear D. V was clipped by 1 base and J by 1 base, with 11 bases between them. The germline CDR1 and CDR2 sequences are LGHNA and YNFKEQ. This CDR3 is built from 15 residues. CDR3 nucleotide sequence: TGTGCCAGCAGCCAAGGGGCTGGGCCGTCCTACGAGCAGTACTTC. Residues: CASSQGAGPSYEQYF.

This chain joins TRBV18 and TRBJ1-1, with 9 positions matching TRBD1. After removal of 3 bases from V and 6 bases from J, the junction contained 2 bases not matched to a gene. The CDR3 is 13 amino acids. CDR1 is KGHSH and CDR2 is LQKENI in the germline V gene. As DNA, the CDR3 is TGTGCCAGCTCACCCAGACAGGGGGCTGAAGCTTTCTTT. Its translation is CASSPRQGAEAFF.

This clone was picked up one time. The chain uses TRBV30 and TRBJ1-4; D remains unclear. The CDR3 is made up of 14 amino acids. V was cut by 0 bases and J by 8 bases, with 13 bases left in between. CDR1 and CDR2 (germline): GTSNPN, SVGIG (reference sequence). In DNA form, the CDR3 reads TGTGCCTGGAGTGTATTTAGGGTAGGAGAAAAACTGTTTTTT. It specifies CAWSVFRVGEKLFF.

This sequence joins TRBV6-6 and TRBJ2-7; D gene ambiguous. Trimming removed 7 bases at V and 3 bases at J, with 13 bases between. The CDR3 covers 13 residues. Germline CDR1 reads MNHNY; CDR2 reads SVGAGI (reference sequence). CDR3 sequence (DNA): TGTGCCAGCATCCAAGACGGAAACTACGAGCAGTACTTC. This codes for CASIQDGNYEQYF.

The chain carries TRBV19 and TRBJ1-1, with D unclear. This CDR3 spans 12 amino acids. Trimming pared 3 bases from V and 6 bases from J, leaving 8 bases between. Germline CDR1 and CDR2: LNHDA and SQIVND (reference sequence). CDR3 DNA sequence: TGTGCCAGTAGTATGGGGAAGGCTGAAGCTTTCTTT. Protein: CASSMGKAEAFF.